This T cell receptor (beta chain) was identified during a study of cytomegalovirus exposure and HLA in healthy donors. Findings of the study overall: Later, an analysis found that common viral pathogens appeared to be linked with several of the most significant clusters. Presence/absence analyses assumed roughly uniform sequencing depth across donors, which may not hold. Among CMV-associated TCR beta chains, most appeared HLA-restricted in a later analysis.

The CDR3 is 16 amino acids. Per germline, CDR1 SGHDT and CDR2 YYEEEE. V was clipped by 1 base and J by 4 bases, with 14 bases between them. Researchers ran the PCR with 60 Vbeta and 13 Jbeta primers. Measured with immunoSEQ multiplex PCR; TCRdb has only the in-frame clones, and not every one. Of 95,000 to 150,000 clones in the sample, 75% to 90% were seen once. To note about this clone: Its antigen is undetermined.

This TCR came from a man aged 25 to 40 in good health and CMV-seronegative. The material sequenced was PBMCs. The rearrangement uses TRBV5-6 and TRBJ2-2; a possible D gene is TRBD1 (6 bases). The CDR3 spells CASSLRQGIGTGELFF. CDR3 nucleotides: TGTGCCAGCAGCTTGAGGCAGGGGATAGGCACCGGGGAGCTGTTTTTT. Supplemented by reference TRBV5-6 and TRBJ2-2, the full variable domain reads DAGVTQSPTHLIKTRGQQVTLRCSPKSGHDTVSWYQQALGQGPQFIFQYYEEEERQRGNFPDRFSGHQFPNYSSELNVNALLLGDSALYLCASSLRQGIGTGELFFGEGSRLTVL.